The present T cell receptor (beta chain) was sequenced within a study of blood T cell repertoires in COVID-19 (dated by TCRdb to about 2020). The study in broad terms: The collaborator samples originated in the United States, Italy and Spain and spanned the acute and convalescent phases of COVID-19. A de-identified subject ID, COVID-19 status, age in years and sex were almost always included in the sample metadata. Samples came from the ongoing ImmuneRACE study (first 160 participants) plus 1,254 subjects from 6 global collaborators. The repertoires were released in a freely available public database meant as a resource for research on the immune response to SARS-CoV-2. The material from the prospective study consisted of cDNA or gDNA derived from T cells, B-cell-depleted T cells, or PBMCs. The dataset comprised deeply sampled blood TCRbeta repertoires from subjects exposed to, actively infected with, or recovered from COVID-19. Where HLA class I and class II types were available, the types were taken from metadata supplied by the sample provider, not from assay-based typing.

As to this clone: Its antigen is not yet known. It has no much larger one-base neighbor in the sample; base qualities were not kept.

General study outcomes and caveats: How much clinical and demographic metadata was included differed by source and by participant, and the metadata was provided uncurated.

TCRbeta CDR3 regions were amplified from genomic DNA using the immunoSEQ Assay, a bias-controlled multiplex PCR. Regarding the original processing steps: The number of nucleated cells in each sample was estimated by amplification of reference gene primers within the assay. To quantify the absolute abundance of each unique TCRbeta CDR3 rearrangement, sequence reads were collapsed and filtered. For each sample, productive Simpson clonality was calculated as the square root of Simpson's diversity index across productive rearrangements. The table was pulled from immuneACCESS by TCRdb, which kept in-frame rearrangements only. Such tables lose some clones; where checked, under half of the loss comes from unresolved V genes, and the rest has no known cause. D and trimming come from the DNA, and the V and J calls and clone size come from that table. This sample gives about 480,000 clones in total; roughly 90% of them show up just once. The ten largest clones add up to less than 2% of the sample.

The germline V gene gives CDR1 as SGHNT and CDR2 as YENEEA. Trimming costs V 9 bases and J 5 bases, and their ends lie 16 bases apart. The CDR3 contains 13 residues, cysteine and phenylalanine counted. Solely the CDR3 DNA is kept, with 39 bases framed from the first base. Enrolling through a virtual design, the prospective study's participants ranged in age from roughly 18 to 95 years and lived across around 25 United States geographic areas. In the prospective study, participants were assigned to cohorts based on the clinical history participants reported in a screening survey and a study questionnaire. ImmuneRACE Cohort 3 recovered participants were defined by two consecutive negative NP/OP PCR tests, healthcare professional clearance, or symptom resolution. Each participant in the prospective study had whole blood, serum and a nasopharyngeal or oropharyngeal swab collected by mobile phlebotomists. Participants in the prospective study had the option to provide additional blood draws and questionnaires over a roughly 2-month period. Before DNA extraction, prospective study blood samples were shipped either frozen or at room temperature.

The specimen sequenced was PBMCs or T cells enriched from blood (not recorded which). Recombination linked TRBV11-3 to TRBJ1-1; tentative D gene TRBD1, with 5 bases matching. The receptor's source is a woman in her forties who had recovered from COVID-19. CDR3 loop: CASNQGTNTEAFF. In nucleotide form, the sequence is TGTGCCAGTAATCAGGGTACGAATACTGAAGCTTTCTTT.